This T cell receptor (beta chain) was sequenced during a study of blood T cell repertoires in COVID-19. Profiled with immunoSEQ multiplex PCR; TCRdb holds only in-frame clones, not every one. The data hold about 230,000 clones, with 80% to 90% observed a single time. Germline CDR1 reads MNHEY; CDR2 reads SMNVEV (reference sequence). The CDR3 runs to 15 residues. V lost 6 bases, J lost 0 bases, and 9 bases lay in between. The receptor was derived from a man aged 45-60 years with COVID-19, enrolled during active disease. The J gene is TRBJ1-6, the V gene TRBV27; D is possibly TRBD1 (6 bases). Sequencing input: peripheral blood. The CDR3 bases are TGTGCCAGCAGCTCACAGGGCTCCTATAATTCACCCCTCCACTTT. Protein product: CASSSQGSYNSPLHF.